The 32 T cell receptor beta chains listed next were all sequenced from one sample in a study of CD8+CD57+ T cells in acquired aplastic anemia. CDR3 and TCR beta VDJ profiling relied on a genomic DNA template. TCRdb independently ran MiXCR on the reads; one entry per CDR3 protein. Of around 200,000 distinct CDR3 sequences in the sample, under 65% were seen once. The sequencing input was sorted CD4+, CD8+, or CD8+CD57+ T cells (not recorded which) from PBMCs. The receptors here all came from a human donor in good health.

The chain couples TRBV20-1 to TRBJ2-7; the D gene is possibly TRBD2 (9 bases). Germline V gene lookup returns CDR1 DFQATT and CDR2 SNEGSKA (reference sequence). V was shortened by 3 bases and J by 1 base, with 19 bases between the two germline ends. The CDR3 spans 16 residues. The CDR3 loop reads CSAREASGTGSYEQYF. The CDR3 DNA follows: TGCAGTGCTAGGGAGGCTAGCGGGACAGGTTCCTACGAGCAGTACTTC.

The J gene is TRBJ1-5, the V gene TRBV19, with 7 bases lining up with TRBD1. V lost 6 bases and J lost 6; bases outside the gene matches: 5. CDR3 length equals 13 residues. CDR1 LNHDA and CDR2 SQIVND come from the germline V gene (reference sequence). CDR3 sequence reads: CASRWTGGQPQHF. The CDR3 DNA sequence: TGTGCCAGTAGGTGGACAGGCGGTCAGCCCCAGCATTTT. The whole variable domain, remainder taken from reference TRBV19 and TRBJ1-5, is DGGITQSPKYLFRKEGQNVTLSCEQNLNHDAMYWYRQDPGQGLRLIYYSQIVNDFQKGDIAEGYSVSREKKESFPLTVTSAQKNPTAFYLCASRWTGGQPQHFGDGTRLSIL.

This clonotype was seen more than once but under ten times. The chain links TRBV20-1 to TRBJ2-1; 9 bases line up with TRBD2. CDR3 length: 14 residues. Germline V CDR1 and CDR2: DFQATT, SNEGSKA (reference sequence). With 5 bases clipped from V and 8 bases from J, the junction kept 10 bases outside the gene matches. CDR3: CSAPAGGGGDEQFF. The DNA for the CDR3 is TGCAGTGCTCCAGCGGGAGGAGGAGGAGATGAGCAGTTCTTC.

This clonotype was found many times. The chain carries TRBV6-5 and TRBJ2-2; D may match TRBD1 or TRBD2 (5 bases each). This CDR3 has 14 residues. Between the trimmed V and J ends, which lost 2 bases and 7 bases, there was a span of 11 bases. Germline V gene lookup returns CDR1 MNHEY and CDR2 SVGAGI. CDR3 sequence reads: CASSYLGDGGELFF. CDR3 DNA sequence: TGTGCCAGCAGTTACCTGGGGGACGGCGGGGAGCTGTTTTTT.

The table lists this clonotype with many counts. This chain links TRBV4-1 with TRBJ2-7, with 9 nucleotides matching TRBD1. The trim removed 0 bases at V and 0 bases at J, leaving 3 bases unmatched. This CDR3 is built from 16 residues. Germline assignment: CDR1 MGHRA and CDR2 YSYEKL. The CDR3 protein is CASSQEGTGSSYEQYF. CDR3 bases: TGCGCCAGCAGCCAAGAAGGGACAGGGAGCTCCTACGAGCAGTACTTC.

The chain couples TRBV5-1 to TRBJ2-5; D tentatively fits TRBD1 or TRBD2 (5 bases each). Germline CDR1 and CDR2: SGHRS and YFSETQ. The CDR3 is 14 amino acids. Trimming took 0 bases from V and 3 from J, leaving 9 bases between them. CDR3 nucleotides: TGCGCCAGCAGCTTGGAGAGGGGTGAAGAGACCCAGTACTTC. It codes for CASSLERGEETQYF. Full variable domain (rest looked up from reference TRBV5-1 and TRBJ2-5): KAGVTQTPRYLIKTRGQQVTLSCSPISGHRSVSWYQQTPGQGLQFLFEYFSETQRNKGNFPGRFSGRQFSNSRSEMNVSTLELGDSALYLCASSLERGEETQYFGPGTRLLVL.

The V call is TRBV29-1, the J call TRBJ2-5, with 12 bases aligning to TRBD2. The J call is in doubt because the DNA end fits TRBJ2-7 better. The CDR3 contains 15 residues. Germline CDR1 and CDR2: SQVTM and ANQGSEA. CDR3 sequence reads: CSVELSTSGSYEQYF. The CDR3, as DNA: TGCAGCGTTGAGCTTTCGACTAGCGGGAGCTACGAGCAGTACTTC.

This clonotype is a singleton in its sample. The chain links TRBV5-1 to TRBJ2-3; unclear D gene. Germline V gives CDR1 SGHRS, CDR2 YFSETQ. This CDR3 is built from 14 residues. The germline V and J ends were trimmed by 3 bases and 0 bases, with 8 bases remaining between them. The CDR3 is CASSSEASTDTQYF. The CDR3 DNA reads as TGCGCCAGCAGCTCTGAAGCAAGCACAGATACGCAGTATTTT. Full variable domain (outside the CDR3, taken from reference TRBV5-1 and TRBJ2-3): KAGVTQTPRYLIKTRGQQVTLSCSPISGHRSVSWYQQTPGQGLQFLFEYFSETQRNKGNFPGRFSGRQFSNSRSEMNVSTLELGDSALYLCASSSEASTDTQYFGPGTRLTVL.

V and J are TRBV7-9 and TRBJ2-7; D is perhaps TRBD1 (6 bases). Germline V gives CDR1 SEHNR, CDR2 FQNEAQ (reference sequence). Trimming removed 5 bases at V and 3 bases at J, with 8 bases between. This CDR3 spans 12 amino acids. This CDR3 is CASSRTDYEQYF. The CDR3 DNA follows: TGTGCCAGCAGCAGGACAGACTACGAGCAGTACTTC.

V usage is TRBV7-9 and J usage is TRBJ2-7, with D possibly being TRBD1 or TRBD2 (5 bases each). The V gene lost 3 bases and the J gene lost 3 bases, with 12 bases spanning the gap. The germline V gene has CDR1 SEHNR and CDR2 FQNEAQ (reference sequence). CDR3 length: 14 amino acids. DNA of the CDR3: TGTGCCAGCAGCTTCCGGGACGGGGACTACGAGCAGTACTTC. As protein: CASSFRDGDYEQYF.

J is TRBJ2-3 and V is TRBV10-3; 13 positions match TRBD2. The germline gives CDR1 ENHRY, CDR2 SYGVKD. The ends lost 5 bases at V and 1 base at J; junction bases unmatched: 3. This CDR3 has 16 amino acids. The CDR3 is CAISRLAGGRTDTQYF. The CDR3 nucleotides are TGTGCCATCAGTAGACTAGCGGGGGGACGCACAGATACGCAGTATTTT.

This clonotype was seen just once. The chain has TRBV20-1 and TRBJ1-6, with D possibly matching TRBD1 (5 bases). The ends were cut back, 3 bases at V and 3 bases at J, with 9 bases in the middle. There are 14 residues in the CDR3. Germline V lookup: CDR1 DFQATT, CDR2 SNEGSKA (reference sequence). The chain's CDR3 is CSARKGLYNSPLHF. Written as DNA, the CDR3 is TGCAGTGCTAGGAAGGGACTCTATAATTCACCCCTCCACTTT.

This clonotype was observed a few times. The chain employs TRBV24-1 and TRBJ2-3; D gene ambiguous. Germline CDR1 KGHDR, CDR2 SFDVKD. The CDR3 is made up of 15 amino acids. The germline V and J ends were trimmed by 1 base and 2 bases, with 9 bases remaining between them. The CDR3 coding sequence is TGTGCCACCAGTGATTTTACCGGATCCACAGATACGCAGTATTTT. Residues: CATSDFTGSTDTQYF.

J is TRBJ1-6 and V is TRBV7-9, with D hard to call. Per germline, CDR1 SEHNR and CDR2 FQNEAQ (reference sequence). This CDR3 has 15 residues. V lost 0 bases to trimming and J lost 11 bases, with 14 bases between them. The CDR3 sequence: CASSLAGPKDPPLHF. As DNA, the CDR3 is TGTGCCAGCAGCTTAGCCGGGCCGAAAGACCCACCCCTCCACTTT.

This clonotype has only one observation. This chain links TRBV2 with TRBJ2-6; possibly TRBD2 for D (6 bases). The CDR3 is 17 amino acids. CDR1 and CDR2 (germline): SNHLY, FYNNEI. Trimming cost V 3 bases and J 1 base, with 13 bases left between them. Written as DNA, the CDR3 is TGTGCCAGCAGTGAGGAAGGGAGCGGGTCTGGGGCCAACGTCCTGACTTTC. It translates to CASSEEGSGSGANVLTF. The whole variable domain, remainder taken from reference TRBV2 and TRBJ2-6, is EPEVTQTPSHQVTQMGQEVILRCVPISNHLYFYWYRQILGQKVEFLVSFYNNEISEKSEIFDDQFSVERPDGSNFTLKIRSTKLEDSAMYFCASSEEGSGSGANVLTFGAGSRLTVL.

In this sample, this clonotype turned up a few times. V and J are TRBV29-1 and TRBJ1-1; D gene unclear. CDR1 is SQVTM, CDR2 ANQGSEA, per germline. The CDR3 contains 10 residues. Trimming removed 2 bases at V and 3 bases at J, with 1 base between. The CDR3 nucleotides are TGCAGCGTTGAATACACTGAAGCTTTCTTT. Protein: CSVEYTEAFF.

This clonotype was counted many times. The chain carries TRBV25-1 and TRBJ2-3; the D is unclear. The length of the CDR3 is 11 residues. V lost 4 bases, J lost 4 bases, and 3 bases lay in between. From germline, CDR1 is MGHDK and CDR2 SYGVNS. CDR3 protein: CASSVPDTQYF. CDR3 sequence (DNA): TGTGCCAGCAGTGTCCCAGATACGCAGTATTTT. Together with reference TRBV25-1 and TRBJ2-3, the CDR3 gives the full variable domain: EADIYQTPRYLVIGTGKKITLECSQTMGHDKMYWYQQDPGMELHLIHYSYGVNSTEKGDLSSESTVSRIRTEHFPLTLESARPSHTSQYLCASSVPDTQYFGPGTRLTVL.

The chain combines TRBV7-3 with TRBJ2-1, with TRBD2 identical over 11 bases. V trimming: 2 bases; J trimming: 0 bases; junction bases outside the gene matches: 15. The V gene's germline CDR1 is SGHTA and CDR2 FQGTGA. The CDR3 has 21 amino acids. CDR3 bases: TGTGCCAGCAGCTTAGTTTCCTCACGACTAGCGGGAAGAACCTCCTACAATGAGCAGTTCTTC. Amino acids: CASSLVSSRLAGRTSYNEQFF.

The chain combines TRBV12-3 or TRBV12-4 with TRBJ1-6; D may be TRBD1 (5 bases). V was clipped by 7 bases and J by 9 bases, with 16 bases between them. This CDR3 comprises 14 residues. The CDR3 coding sequence is TGTGCCAGCACCAAACAGGATTTGCGTTCACCCCTCCACTTT. Protein: CASTKQDLRSPLHF.

The V and J genes are TRBV20-1 and TRBJ1-5; 7 nucleotides align to TRBD1. The CDR3 runs to 15 residues. The ends lost 2 bases at V and 1 base at J; junction bases unmatched: 5. The germline CDR1 and CDR2 sequences are DFQATT and SNEGSKA (reference sequence). CDR3 DNA sequence: TGCAGTGCTAGAACCAGGGGGGGAAGCAATCAGCCCCAGCATTTT. This codes for CSARTRGGSNQPQHF.

This clonotype has just a few counts. This chain joins TRBV10-1 and TRBJ2-5, with TRBD1 matching over 8 bases. The CDR3 covers 15 residues. Germline CDR1 and CDR2: WNHNN and SYGVQD (reference sequence). After removal of 9 bases from V and 5 bases from J, the junction contained 14 bases not matched to a gene. The CDR3 DNA follows: TGCGCCAGTCGCCTATTGGACAGGGAGCGGGAGACCCAGTACTTC. It specifies CASRLLDRERETQYF.

The table lists this clonotype with many counts. The J gene is TRBJ2-5, the V gene TRBV7-9; D is unresolved. The CDR3 is made up of 13 amino acids. Deletions cut 0 bases from V and 5 bases from J, with 7 bases between. Germline V gives CDR1 SEHNR, CDR2 FQNEAQ (reference sequence). CDR3: CASSLAPTETQYF. DNA of the CDR3: TGTGCCAGCAGCTTAGCGCCGACGGAGACCCAGTACTTC.

This clonotype has at least ten counts. The V gene is TRBV7-9, the J gene TRBJ2-1; possibly TRBD2 for D (6 bases). Germline V lookup: CDR1 SEHNR, CDR2 FQNEAQ (reference sequence). This CDR3 spans 15 amino acids. V was trimmed by 5 bases and J by 7 bases, leaving 18 bases between them. The CDR3 loop reads CASSPPLATNNEQFF. The CDR3 DNA is TGTGCCAGCAGCCCCCCGCTAGCGACTAATAATGAGCAGTTCTTC.

A word on this clonotype: One end of the junction fails to match germline, which may point to a read error. J is TRBJ2-1 and V is TRBV24-1; D is uncertain. The germline V gene encodes CDR1 KGHDR and CDR2 SFDVKD. This CDR3 is built from 16 residues. The CDR3 coding sequence is TGTGCCACCAGTGATTTGGCAGCGAGTGGCTACAACGAGCAGTTCTTC. Amino acids: CATSDLAASGYNEQFF.

The V gene is TRBV25-1, the J gene TRBJ2-7; either TRBD1 or TRBD2 may supply D (5 bases each). CDR1 and CDR2 from the germline V gene are MGHDK and SYGVNS. The CDR3 totals 15 residues. V was cut by 2 bases and J by 0 bases, with 11 bases left in between. The CDR3 coding sequence is TGTGCCAGCAGTGAAGGTGGGACGGTCTCCTACGAGCAGTACTTC. This codes for CASSEGGTVSYEQYF.

The gene calls are TRBV20-1 and TRBJ1-1; the D gene is possibly TRBD1 (6 bases). In germline, CDR1 is DFQATT, CDR2 SNEGSKA (reference sequence). The CDR3 consists of 15 residues. The V end was cut by 4 bases, the J end by 2 bases, with 17 bases between. For the CDR3, the DNA is TGCAGTGCTAAAAAGATGGACAGTCATAACACTGAAGCTTTCTTT. Translated, it gives CSAKKMDSHNTEAFF.

The chain uses TRBV15 and TRBJ1-2; TRBD1 matches at 8 bases. This CDR3 has 17 residues. The V gene end was trimmed by 3 bases and the J gene end by 0 bases; junction bases not matched to a gene: 9. CDR1 and CDR2 (germline): LNHNV, YYDKDF (reference sequence). The CDR3 here is CATSSTGGKTANYGYTF. DNA for the CDR3: TGTGCCACCAGCAGCACAGGGGGAAAGACTGCTAACTATGGCTACACCTTC.

Of note for this clonotype: A read error may produce the germline difference seen at one junction end. This sequence joins TRBV7-9 and TRBJ1-2, with 7 bases that match TRBD1. CDR1 and CDR2 from the germline V gene are SEHNR and FQNEAQ (reference sequence). This CDR3 has 13 residues. CDR3 residues: CASRSGTVTRFAF. CDR3 sequence (DNA): TGTGCCAGCAGGTCCGGGACAGTCACCCGCTTTGCCTTC.

The chain links TRBV10-3 to TRBJ2-1, with TRBD2 identical over 10 bases. Germline CDR1 ENHRY, CDR2 SYGVKD. The V gene end was trimmed by 2 bases and the J gene end by 3 bases; junction bases not matched to a gene: 4. The CDR3 totals 16 residues. Here the CDR3 DNA reads TGTGCCATCAGTGAGGCTAGCGGGGGTTTCTACAATGAGCAGTTCTTC. This translates into CAISEASGGFYNEQFF.

V is TRBV10-3 and J is TRBJ2-5; 11 bases match TRBD2. This CDR3 has 15 residues. V trimming: 4 bases; J trimming: 5 bases; junction bases outside the gene matches: 6. Germline V gene lookup returns CDR1 ENHRY and CDR2 SYGVKD. This CDR3 is CAISGTSGGRETQYF. The CDR3 DNA reads as TGTGCCATCAGTGGTACTAGCGGGGGCCGGGAGACCCAGTACTTC.

The chain employs TRBV5-1 and TRBJ2-3, with unresolved D. Germline V gene lookup returns CDR1 SGHRS and CDR2 YFSETQ. Trimming removed 1 base from V and 2 bases from J, with 8 bases in between. The CDR3 consists of 14 residues. CDR3 in DNA: TGCGCCAGCAGCTTGTCGATGGACACAGATACGCAGTATTTT. Translated: CASSLSMDTDTQYF.

This chain links TRBV12-3 or TRBV12-4 with TRBJ2-1; the match to TRBD2 covers 9 bases. The CDR3 extends over 15 amino acids. V dropped 5 bases and J dropped 6; count of bases not matched to a gene: 8. CDR3 coding DNA: TGTGCCAGCAGTATGGCGGGACTAGCAAGCAATGAGCAGTTCTTC. Protein sequence: CASSMAGLASNEQFF.